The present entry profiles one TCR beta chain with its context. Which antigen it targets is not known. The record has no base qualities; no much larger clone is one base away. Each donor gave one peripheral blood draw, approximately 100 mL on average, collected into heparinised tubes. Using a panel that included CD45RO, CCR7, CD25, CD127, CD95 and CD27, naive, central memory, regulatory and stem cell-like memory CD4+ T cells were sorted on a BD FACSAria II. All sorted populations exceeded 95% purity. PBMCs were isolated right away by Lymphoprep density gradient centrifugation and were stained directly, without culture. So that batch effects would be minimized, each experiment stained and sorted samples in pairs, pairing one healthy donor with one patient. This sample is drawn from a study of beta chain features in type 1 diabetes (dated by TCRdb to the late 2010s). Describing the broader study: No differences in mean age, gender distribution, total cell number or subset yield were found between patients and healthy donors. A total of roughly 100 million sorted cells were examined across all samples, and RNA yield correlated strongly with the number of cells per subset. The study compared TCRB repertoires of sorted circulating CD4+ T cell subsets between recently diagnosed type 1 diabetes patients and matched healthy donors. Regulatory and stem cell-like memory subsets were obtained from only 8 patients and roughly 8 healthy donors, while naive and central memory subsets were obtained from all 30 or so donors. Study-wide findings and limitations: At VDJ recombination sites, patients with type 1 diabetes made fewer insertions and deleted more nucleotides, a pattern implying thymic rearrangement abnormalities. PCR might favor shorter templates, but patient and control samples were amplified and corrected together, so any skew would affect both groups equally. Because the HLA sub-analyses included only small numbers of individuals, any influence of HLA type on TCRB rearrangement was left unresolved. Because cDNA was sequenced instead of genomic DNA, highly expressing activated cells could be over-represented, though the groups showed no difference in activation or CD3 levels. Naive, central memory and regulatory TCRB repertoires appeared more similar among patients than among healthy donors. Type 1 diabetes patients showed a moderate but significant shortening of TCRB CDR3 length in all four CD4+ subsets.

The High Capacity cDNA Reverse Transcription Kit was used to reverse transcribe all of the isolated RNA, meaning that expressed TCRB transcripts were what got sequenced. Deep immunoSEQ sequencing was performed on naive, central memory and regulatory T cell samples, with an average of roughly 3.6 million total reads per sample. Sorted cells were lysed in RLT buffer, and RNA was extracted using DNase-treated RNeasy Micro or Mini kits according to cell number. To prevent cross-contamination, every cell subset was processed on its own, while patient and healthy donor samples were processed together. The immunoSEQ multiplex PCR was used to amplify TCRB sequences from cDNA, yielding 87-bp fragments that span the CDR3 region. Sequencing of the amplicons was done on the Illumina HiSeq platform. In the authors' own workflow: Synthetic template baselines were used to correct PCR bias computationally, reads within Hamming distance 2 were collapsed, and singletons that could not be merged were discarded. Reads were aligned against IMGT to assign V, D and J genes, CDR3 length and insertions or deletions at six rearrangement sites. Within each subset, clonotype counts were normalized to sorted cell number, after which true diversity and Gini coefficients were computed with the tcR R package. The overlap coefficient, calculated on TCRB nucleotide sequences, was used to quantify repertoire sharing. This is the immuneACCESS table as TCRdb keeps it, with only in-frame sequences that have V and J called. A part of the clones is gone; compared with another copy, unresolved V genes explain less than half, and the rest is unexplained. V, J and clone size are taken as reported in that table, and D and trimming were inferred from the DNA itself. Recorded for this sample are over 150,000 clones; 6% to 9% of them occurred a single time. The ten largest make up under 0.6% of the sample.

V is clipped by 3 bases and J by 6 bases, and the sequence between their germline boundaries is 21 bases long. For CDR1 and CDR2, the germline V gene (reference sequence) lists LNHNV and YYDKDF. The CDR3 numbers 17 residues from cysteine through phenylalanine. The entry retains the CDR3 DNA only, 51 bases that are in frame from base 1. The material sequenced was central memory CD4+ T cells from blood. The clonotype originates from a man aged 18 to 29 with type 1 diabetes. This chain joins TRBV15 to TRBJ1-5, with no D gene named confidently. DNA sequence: TGTGCCACCAGCAGCGGACCTACCGGGATGGGCAGTCAGCCCCAGCATTTT. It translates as CATSSGPTGMGSQPQHF.